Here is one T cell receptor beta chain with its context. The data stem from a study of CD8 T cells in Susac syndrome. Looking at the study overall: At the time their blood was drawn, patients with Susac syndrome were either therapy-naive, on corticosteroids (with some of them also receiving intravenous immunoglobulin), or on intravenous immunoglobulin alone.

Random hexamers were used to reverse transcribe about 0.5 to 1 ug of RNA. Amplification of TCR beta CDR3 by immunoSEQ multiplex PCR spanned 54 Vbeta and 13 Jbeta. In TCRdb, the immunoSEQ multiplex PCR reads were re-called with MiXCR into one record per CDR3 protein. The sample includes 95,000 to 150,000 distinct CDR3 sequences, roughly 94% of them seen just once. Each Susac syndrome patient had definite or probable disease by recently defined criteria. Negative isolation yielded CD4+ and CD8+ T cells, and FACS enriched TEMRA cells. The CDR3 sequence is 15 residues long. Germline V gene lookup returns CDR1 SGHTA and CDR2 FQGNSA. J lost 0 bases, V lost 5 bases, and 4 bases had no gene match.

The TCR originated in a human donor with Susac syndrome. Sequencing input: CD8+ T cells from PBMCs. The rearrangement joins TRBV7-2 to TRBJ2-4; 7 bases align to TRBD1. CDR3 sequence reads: CASSLGQLAKNIQYF. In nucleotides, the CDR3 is TGTGCCAGCAGCCTGGGACAGTTAGCCAAAAACATTCAGTACTTC.